The 20 T cell receptor beta chains presented below share a single source sample, sequenced in a study of cytomegalovirus exposure and HLA in healthy donors. PCR used 60 Vbeta primers and 13 Jbeta primers. This table comes from immunoSEQ multiplex PCR, and its TCRdb copy is limited to in-frame clones, with some not included. The sample holds tens of thousands of clones, 68% seen once. Material for sequencing was PBMCs. The receptors originated from a woman in her twenties or thirties in good health and CMV-seronegative.

J is TRBJ1-5 and V is TRBV7-9, with D tentatively TRBD1 (6 bases). The CDR3 contains 15 residues. Deletions cut 0 bases from V and 2 bases from J, with 8 bases between. In germline, CDR1 is SEHNR, CDR2 FQNEAQ (reference sequence). The CDR3 DNA follows: TGTGCCAGCAGCTTAGCCCGGACAGGCAATCAGCCCCAGCATTTT. It is translated as CASSLARTGNQPQHF.

This chain joins TRBV29-1 and TRBJ2-3; D gene ambiguous. Germline loops: CDR1 SQVTM, CDR2 ANQGSEA. This CDR3 is 15 amino acids long. V lost 4 bases, J lost 0 bases, and 14 bases lay in between. CDR3 residues: CSVVLAIFSTDTQYF. The DNA for the CDR3 is TGCAGCGTTGTGTTAGCAATCTTTAGCACAGATACGCAGTATTTT.

This chain uses TRBV29-1 with TRBJ1-6; TRBD1 might be the D (6 bases). The CDR3 sequence is 11 residues long. Germline CDR1 SQVTM, CDR2 ANQGSEA. V dropped 6 bases and J dropped 11 bases, with 11 bases sitting between them. As DNA, the CDR3 is TGCAGCGTGGGGGACACCACACCCCTCCACTTT. As protein: CSVGDTTPLHF.

This clone was counted between two and nine times. The V call is TRBV29-1, the J call TRBJ2-5; 13 positions match TRBD2. Germline V gene lookup returns CDR1 SQVTM and CDR2 ANQGSEA. This CDR3 is built from 15 residues. V was pared by 7 bases and J by 11 bases, with 16 bases of the junction left unmatched. CDR3 in amino acids: CSASGGLAGPGEQYF. DNA of the CDR3: TGCAGCGCCTCAGGGGGACTAGCGGGGCCGGGGGAGCAGTACTTC.

This chain connects TRBV7-8 to TRBJ2-7, with 7 bases that match TRBD1. CDR3 length: 14 amino acids. The germline V gene encodes CDR1 SGHVS and CDR2 FQNEAQ. The junction had 10 bases not matched to a gene; V was cut back by 5 bases and J by 6 bases. The DNA for the CDR3 is TGTGCCAGCAGCCTGGGGGACAGCTTCCGCGAGCAGTACTTC. Amino acid sequence: CASSLGDSFREQYF. The whole variable domain, remainder taken from reference TRBV7-8 and TRBJ2-7, is GAGVSQSPRYKVAKRGQDVALRCDPISGHVSLFWYQQALGQGPEFLTYFQNEAQLDKSGLPSDRFFAERPEGSVSTLKIQRTQQEDSAVYLCASSLGDSFREQYFGPGTRLTVT.

This sequence joins TRBV5-4 and TRBJ2-7; the match to TRBD2 covers 7 bases. With 2 bases clipped from V and 2 bases from J, the junction kept 16 bases outside the gene matches. In germline, CDR1 is SGHNT, CDR2 YYREEE (reference sequence). The CDR3 totals 18 residues. The CDR3 sequence: CASSFSTSLTGGTYEQYF. CDR3 in DNA: TGTGCCAGCAGCTTCTCGACTAGCCTGACCGGGGGGACCTACGAGCAGTACTTC.

The chain couples TRBV28 to TRBJ1-4; D gene unclear. Trimming stripped 2 bases from V and 6 bases from J, with 10 bases between. CDR3 length equals 14 residues. The germline CDR1 and CDR2 sequences are MDHEN and SYDVKM. This CDR3 reads CASSLQAGYEKLFF. CDR3 nucleotides: TGTGCCAGCAGTTTACAGGCTGGGTATGAAAAACTGTTTTTT.

This rearrangement joins TRBV7-9 to TRBJ1-1, with no clear D. Trimming stripped 8 bases from V and 6 bases from J, with 16 bases between. Germline V CDR1 and CDR2: SEHNR, FQNEAQ (reference sequence). The CDR3 sequence is 13 residues long. CDR3: CASGPRGTAEAFF. The CDR3 DNA follows: TGTGCCAGCGGTCCTCGGGGTACGGCTGAAGCTTTCTTT.

J is TRBJ1-1 and V is TRBV20-1; tentatively, D is TRBD1 (5 bases). Trimming removed 5 bases from V and 5 bases from J, with 9 bases in between. CDR3 length: 11 amino acids. The germline V gene encodes CDR1 DFQATT and CDR2 SNEGSKA (reference sequence). The CDR3 here is CSARQQTEAFF. As DNA, the CDR3 is TGCAGTGCTCGACAGCAAACTGAAGCTTTCTTT.

The rearrangement uses TRBV14 and TRBJ2-1, with 8 bases fitting TRBD2. There are 15 residues in the CDR3. Germline lookup yields CDR1 SGHDN and CDR2 FVKESK. The trim removed 4 bases at V and 1 base at J, leaving 3 bases unmatched. The CDR3 nucleotides are TGTGCCAGCAGCCCACCTAGCGGGTCCTACAATGAGCAGTTCTTC. This encodes CASSPPSGSYNEQFF.

CDR3: CAWSVLGRPQYF. In DNA form, the CDR3 reads TGTGCCTGGAGTGTACTCGGTCGCCCGCAGTACTTC. The rearrangement joins TRBV30 to TRBJ2-7; D uncertain. The CDR3 has 12 amino acids. CDR1 GTSNPN and CDR2 SVGIG come from the germline V gene (reference sequence). Trimming took off 0 bases at V and 9 bases at J, with 12 bases between the two ends.

This clone was seen a single time. The chain is built from TRBV18 and TRBJ2-2; 8 bases align to TRBD1. CDR1 is KGHSH and CDR2 is LQKENI in the germline V gene. This CDR3 spans 16 amino acids. The V gene end was trimmed by 3 bases and the J gene end by 5 bases; junction bases not matched to a gene: 8. CDR3 bases: TGTGCCAGCTCACCTATGACAGGGGAACAGACCGGGGAGCTGTTTTTT. Amino acids: CASSPMTGEQTGELFF.

This sequence joins TRBV29-1 and TRBJ2-7; 8 bases line up with TRBD1. J lost 4 bases, V lost 1 base, and 3 bases had no gene match. CDR1 is SQVTM and CDR2 is ANQGSEA in the germline V gene. The CDR3 is 13 amino acids. CDR3 sequence reads: CSVEGGDRYEQYF. The DNA for the CDR3 is TGCAGCGTTGAAGGAGGGGACAGGTACGAGCAGTACTTC.

CDR3 in amino acids: CASSTSGPNTEAFF. The CDR3 nucleotides are TGTGCCAGTAGTACATCGGGTCCGAACACTGAAGCTTTCTTT. The genes are TRBV19 and TRBJ1-1; D gene ambiguous. This CDR3 contains 14 residues. Between the trimmed V and J ends, which lost 4 bases and 1 base, there was a span of 10 bases. The V gene's germline CDR1 is LNHDA and CDR2 SQIVND (reference sequence).

The CDR3 region is CASSDTSGNQPQHF. The CDR3 nucleotides read TGTGCCAGCAGCGATACGTCGGGAAATCAGCCCCAGCATTTT. The gene calls are TRBV2 and TRBJ1-5; no clear D. In germline, CDR1 is SNHLY, CDR2 FYNNEI. CDR3 length: 14 residues. Trimming took off 6 bases at V and 4 bases at J, with 13 bases between the two ends. Supplemented by reference TRBV2 and TRBJ1-5, the full variable domain reads EPEVTQTPSHQVTQMGQEVILRCVPISNHLYFYWYRQILGQKVEFLVSFYNNEISEKSEIFDDQFSVERPDGSNFTLKIRSTKLEDSAMYFCASSDTSGNQPQHFGDGTRLSIL.

This clone was seen once. The J gene is TRBJ1-2, the V gene TRBV29-1; 7 bases match TRBD1. The CDR3 contains 12 residues. With 4 bases clipped from V and 8 bases from J, the junction kept 7 bases outside the gene matches. Per the germline V gene, CDR1 is SQVTM and CDR2 is ANQGSEA. In DNA form, the CDR3 reads TGCAGCGTTGTCAACAGGGGTGGAGGCTACACCTTC. It is translated as CSVVNRGGGYTF.

This clone was counted a single time. J is TRBJ2-7 and V is TRBV4-2; possible D gene TRBD1, 6 bases. Looked up from germline, CDR1 is LGHNA and CDR2 is YNFKEQ. V was cut by 0 bases and J by 3 bases, with 12 bases left in between. The CDR3 runs 15 residues. In DNA, the CDR3 is TGTGCCAGCAGCCAAGAAAGTCAGGGGAGCTACGAGCAGTACTTC. Its protein product is CASSQESQGSYEQYF.

V and J are TRBV11-2 and TRBJ1-1; the D is unclear. V was clipped by 3 bases and J by 1 base, with 18 bases between them. The CDR3 is 17 amino acids. CDR1 is SGHAT, CDR2 FQNNGV, per germline. The chain's CDR3 is CASSFGTRGAQNTEAFF. DNA of the CDR3: TGTGCCAGCAGCTTTGGTACTCGTGGAGCCCAGAACACTGAAGCTTTCTTT.

V and J are TRBV9 and TRBJ1-2; a weak D match, TRBD1 (6 bases). The germline V gene has CDR1 SGDLS and CDR2 YYNGEE. V was pared by 4 bases and J by 5 bases, with 15 bases between. The CDR3 is 14 amino acids. CDR3 nucleotide sequence: TGTGCCAGCAGCACTACGGGACACCTATATGGCTACACCTTC. It codes for CASSTTGHLYGYTF.

V usage is TRBV5-6 and J usage is TRBJ2-7; TRBD2 matches 12 bases. This CDR3 has 15 amino acids. V was pared by 4 bases and J by 2 bases, with 4 bases of the junction left unmatched. Germline V gene data show CDR1 as SGHDT and CDR2 as YYEEEE. CDR3 in amino acids: CASSIGTSGPYEQYV. CDR3 DNA sequence: TGTGCCAGCAGCATAGGGACTAGCGGGCCCTACGAGCAGTACGTC.